What follows is one T cell receptor (beta chain) and its context. Its antigen is as yet unknown. This entry belongs to a study of OX40 agonist ivuxolimab in advanced cancers. At the level of the study: A male proportion of about 86% was recorded, with mean age approximately 57 years and range roughly 23 to 85. Three dose-escalation patients had partial responses: one with hepatocellular carcinoma and two with cutaneous melanoma. Findings and limits, study-wide: Determination of antigen specificity was not performed for the expanded peripheral T cells.

Sequencing was performed with immunoSEQ multiplex PCR; in TCRdb, only in-frame clones are kept and a portion is missing. Here the sample spans some 15,000 clones, approximately 77% being singletons. V lost 4 bases to trimming and J lost 5 bases, with 15 bases between them. The germline V gene has CDR1 MNHEY and CDR2 SMNVEV (reference sequence). This CDR3 comprises 14 residues. The TCR originated in an adult with an advanced solid tumor such as melanoma, head and neck, liver or kidney cancer. The chain recombines TRBV27 with TRBJ2-7; a weak D match, TRBD2 (5 bases). Source: CD4+ or CD8+ T cells sorted from blood, taken in a trial of the OX40 agonist ivuxolimab. The CDR3 sequence: CASSSALAGDEQYF. DNA of the CDR3: TGTGCCAGCAGTTCCGCCCTCGCCGGGGACGAGCAGTACTTC.